One sample yielded the 4 T cell receptor beta chains listed below, sequenced in a study of neurological immune-mediated disorders. TCRdb reanalysed the 5' RACE reads using MiXCR and keeps one entry per CDR3 protein. The sample has 25,000 to 30,000 distinct CDR3 sequences, 20% to 25% seen once. Source material: CD4+ T cells from blood. The receptors come from a man aged 50-59 years with HTLV-1-associated myelopathy (HAM/TSP).

This clonotype has just a few counts. This clone may be a read error of a much larger clone one base away. The CDR3 nucleotides are TGCGCCAGCAGCTCCCCAGTGGGCAATGAGCAGTTCTTC. It codes for CASSSPVGNEQFF. This rearrangement joins TRBV5-1 to TRBJ2-1; D is ambiguous. This CDR3 has 13 amino acids. From germline, CDR1 is SGHRS and CDR2 YFSETQ. The ends were cut back, 3 bases at V and 6 bases at J, with 10 bases in the middle.

This clonotype was recorded many times. The chain has TRBV7-3 and TRBJ2-1; TRBD2 agrees at 9 bases. This CDR3 is 15 amino acids long. V lost 4 bases to trimming and J lost 6 bases; unmatched junction nucleotides: 7. In germline, CDR1 is SGHTA, CDR2 FQGTGA. The CDR3 DNA reads TGTGCCAGCAGCTATTATCCAGCGGGAGGCAATGAGCAGTTCTTC. This gives the protein CASSYYPAGGNEQFF.

Ten or more counts support this clonotype. The chain employs TRBV20-1 and TRBJ1-3; D gene uncertain. V lost 3 bases, J lost 4 bases, and 13 bases lay in between. Germline lookup yields CDR1 DFQATT and CDR2 SNEGSKA (reference sequence). The CDR3 contains 14 residues. CDR3 sequence: CSASDGQDGNTIYF. CDR3 nucleotide sequence: TGCAGTGCTAGTGACGGGCAGGACGGAAACACCATATATTTT.

There are many counts of this clonotype. This chain links TRBV5-5 with TRBJ2-5, with 7 bases matching TRBD1. V dropped 3 bases and J dropped 5; count of bases not matched to a gene: 10. Germline loops: CDR1 SGHKS, CDR2 YYEKEE (reference sequence). There are 15 residues in the CDR3. CDR3 in DNA: TGTGCCAGCAGCTCCCAGACAGGGTTGAGGGAGACCCAGTACTTC. This gives the protein CASSSQTGLRETQYF. Drawing the rest from reference TRBV5-5 and TRBJ2-5, the complete variable domain is DAGVTQSPTHLIKTRGQQVTLRCSPISGHKSVSWYQQVLGQGPQFIFQYYEKEERGRGNFPDRFSARQFPNYSSELNVNALLLGDSALYLCASSSQTGLRETQYFGPGTRLLVL.